What follows are 20 T cell receptor beta chains derived from one specimen sequenced in a study of CD8+ T cells in alopecia areata. cDNA reverse transcribed from extracted RNA served as the sequencing template. TCRdb keeps only in-frame clones here, not all; method: immunoSEQ multiplex PCR. The sample contains about 120,000 clones, more than 30% of which appear only once. Sequences were obtained from CD4+ T cells sorted from blood. All receptors come from a human donor with alopecia areata.

The chain recombines TRBV30 with TRBJ2-3; the D gene is possibly TRBD2 (6 bases). CDR3 length: 12 amino acids. Per germline, CDR1 GTSNPN and CDR2 SVGIG (reference sequence). Trimming removed 4 bases at V and 5 bases at J, with 10 bases between. The CDR3, as DNA: TGTGCCTGGACGACTAGTATAGATACGCAGTATTTT. Amino acid sequence: CAWTTSIDTQYF.

This clone was picked up a small number of times. Other DNA sequences from this sample encode an identical CDR3 as well. V is TRBV29-1 and J is TRBJ2-3, with TRBD2 matching 12 bases. The CDR3 length is 15 residues. CDR1 and CDR2 (germline): SQVTM, ANQGSEA. The V and J ends lost 6 bases and 6 bases, in that order; junction bases with no gene match: 10. The CDR3 reads CSVELAGGPGDTQYF. CDR3 DNA sequence: TGCAGCGTAGAACTAGCGGGGGGACCAGGGGATACGCAGTATTTT.

J is TRBJ2-1 and V is TRBV30; 10 nucleotides line up with TRBD1. The CDR3 runs to 14 residues. Germline V gives CDR1 GTSNPN, CDR2 SVGIG (reference sequence). J gave up 9 bases and V 0 bases, and 5 bases lay outside the gene matches. CDR3 nucleotides: TGTGCCTGGAGTGTAGGGACAGGGGTAGGTGAGCAGTTCTTC. Its translation: CAWSVGTGVGEQFF.

V and J are TRBV6-5 and TRBJ2-3, with 7 positions matching TRBD2. Germline CDR1 is MNHEY and CDR2 is SVGAGI. The CDR3 runs 15 residues. V dropped 3 bases and J dropped 2; count of bases not matched to a gene: 5. The CDR3 bases are TGTGCCAGCAGTTATCATCGGGGGGACACAGATACGCAGTATTTT. Its protein is CASSYHRGDTDTQYF.

This sequence joins TRBV6-5 and TRBJ1-2; TRBD1 aligns across 8 bases. After removal of 0 bases from V and 8 bases from J, the junction contained 8 bases not matched to a gene. The germline V gene encodes CDR1 MNHEY and CDR2 SVGAGI. The CDR3 spans 15 residues. The DNA of the CDR3 is TGTGCCAGCAGTTACTCCGGGACAGGAGGGAAGGGCTACACCTTC. It translates to CASSYSGTGGKGYTF.

The chain employs TRBV29-1 and TRBJ2-3, with 14 positions matching TRBD2. The trim removed 6 bases at V and 5 bases at J, leaving 7 bases unmatched. The germline gives CDR1 SQVTM, CDR2 ANQGSEA. The CDR3 consists of 15 residues. CDR3: CSVDGTSGRGDTQYF. The CDR3 nucleotides are TGCAGCGTCGATGGGACTAGCGGGAGAGGAGATACGCAGTATTTT.

This clone was counted a few times. The V and J genes are TRBV23-1 and TRBJ1-6; no definite D call. TRBV23-1 is classed as an ORF, of uncertain function. This CDR3 comprises 16 residues. V was cut by 3 bases and J by 3 bases, with 12 bases left in between. The CDR3 is CASSHLRLDYNSPLHF. The DNA of the CDR3 is TGCGCCAGCAGTCACCTCCGACTAGACTATAATTCACCCCTCCACTTT.

This chain uses TRBV18 with TRBJ2-4; 7 positions match TRBD2. CDR3 length: 13 amino acids. Germline assignment: CDR1 KGHSH and CDR2 LQKENI. V was clipped by 1 base and J by 10 bases; unmatched bases: 4. CDR3 in amino acids: CASSPQRGEIQYF. The CDR3 nucleotides read TGTGCCAGCTCACCACAACGGGGGGAAATTCAGTACTTC.

In its sample, this clone was seen many times. V usage is TRBV29-1 and J usage is TRBJ2-3; unclear D gene. This CDR3 comprises 14 residues. The germline V gene has CDR1 SQVTM and CDR2 ANQGSEA. The germline V and J ends were trimmed by 2 bases and 1 base, with 10 bases remaining between them. The CDR3 nucleotides read TGCAGCGTTGAAAGGAGTCAGGGCACAGATACGCAGTATTTT. Translating gives CSVERSQGTDTQYF.

As for this clone: A much more abundant neighbour one base away suggests this may be a read error. The gene calls are TRBV5-6 and TRBJ2-5; D may be TRBD1 or TRBD2 (5 bases each). CDR1 and CDR2 (germline): SGHDT, YYEEEE. Trimming took off 4 bases at V and 2 bases at J, with 9 bases between the two ends. This CDR3 is 13 amino acids long. CDR3 DNA sequence: TGTGCCAGCAGCCGGGGACGTCAAGAGACCCAGTACTTC. Translation gives CASSRGRQETQYF. Supplemented by reference TRBV5-6 and TRBJ2-5, the full variable domain reads DAGVTQSPTHLIKTRGQQVTLRCSPKSGHDTVSWYQQALGQGPQFIFQYYEEEERQRGNFPDRFSGHQFPNYSSELNVNALLLGDSALYLCASSRGRQETQYFGPGTRLLVL.

The V call is TRBV29-1, the J call TRBJ2-1; 8 nucleotides match TRBD2. The CDR3 is 12 amino acids. After removal of 6 bases from V and 6 bases from J, the junction contained 4 bases not matched to a gene. The germline gives CDR1 SQVTM, CDR2 ANQGSEA. For the CDR3, the DNA is TGCAGCGTGGCTAGCGGGCCCAATGAGCAGTTCTTC. Its translation is CSVASGPNEQFF.

This chain joins TRBV7-3 and TRBJ2-3; D is tentatively TRBD1 or TRBD2 (5 bases each). The CDR3 is made up of 16 amino acids. Germline V gene sequence: CDR1 SGHTA, CDR2 FQGTGA. Trimming left V 3 bases short and J 1 base short, with 14 bases between. CDR3 protein: CASSFGGTAGTDTQYF. CDR3 coding DNA: TGTGCCAGCAGCTTTGGGGGAACTGCAGGCACAGATACGCAGTATTTT.

The rearrangement links TRBV7-3 to TRBJ1-6; no clear D gene. The germline V gene encodes CDR1 SGHTA and CDR2 FQGTGA. Trimming shortened V by 3 bases and J by 2 bases, and 8 bases separated the two germline ends. This CDR3 spans 15 amino acids. Written as DNA, the CDR3 is TGTGCCAGCAGCTTTTCGGGGACCTATAATTCACCCCTCCACTTT. It codes for CASSFSGTYNSPLHF.

This clone has only a few counts. This chain joins TRBV29-1 and TRBJ1-2, with D tentatively TRBD1 (6 bases). The V end was cut by 3 bases, the J end by 6 bases, with 17 bases between. Germline values: CDR1 SQVTM, CDR2 ANQGSEA. The CDR3 is made up of 14 amino acids. In nucleotides, the CDR3 is TGCAGCGTTGACCCTGGGGGCGCGGTACATGGCTACACCTTC. Its protein product is CSVDPGGAVHGYTF.

V and J are TRBV29-1 and TRBJ2-5; D perhaps matches TRBD1 (7 bases). Trimming pared 7 bases from V and 4 bases from J, leaving 19 bases between. Germline V gene lookup returns CDR1 SQVTM and CDR2 ANQGSEA. The CDR3 extends over 14 amino acids. Here the CDR3 reads CSATPGGQAETQYF. The DNA for the CDR3 is TGCAGCGCCACACCAGGGGGGCAGGCAGAGACCCAGTACTTC.

This clone has a handful of counts. V usage is TRBV28 and J usage is TRBJ2-1; D tentatively reads TRBD1 or TRBD2 (5 bases each). Germline-derived CDR1 and CDR2 are MDHEN and SYDVKM. The V and J ends lost 8 bases and 7 bases respectively, with 12 bases between them. This CDR3 comprises 12 residues. As DNA, the CDR3 is TGTGCCAGCCTGTCGGGGCTGAATGAGCAGTTCTTC. Protein sequence: CASLSGLNEQFF.

The chain recombines TRBV28 with TRBJ1-2; possibly TRBD1 for D (6 bases). Trimming removed 6 bases from V and 4 bases from J, with 15 bases in between. CDR1 MDHEN and CDR2 SYDVKM come from the germline V gene. The CDR3 consists of 14 residues. In DNA, the CDR3 is TGTGCCAGCAGGCTGGGGGGGCGCCTCTATGGCTACACCTTC. Protein product: CASRLGGRLYGYTF.

The rearrangement links TRBV27 to TRBJ2-1; no clear D. V gave up 9 bases and J gave up 4 bases, with 10 bases separating them. Looked up from germline, CDR1 is MNHEY and CDR2 is SMNVEV (reference sequence). CDR3 length: 12 residues. Here the CDR3 reads CASTTRYNEQFF. The CDR3 DNA follows: TGTGCCAGTACGACTCGGTACAATGAGCAGTTCTTC.

CDR3: CAWSPPGAWETQYF. CDR3 nucleotide sequence: TGTGCCTGGAGCCCCCCGGGGGCGTGGGAGACCCAGTACTTC. The chain combines TRBV30 with TRBJ2-5; D may be TRBD1 or TRBD2 (6 bases each). Trimming cost V 3 bases and J 5 bases, with 16 bases left between them. This CDR3 spans 14 amino acids. From germline, CDR1 is GTSNPN and CDR2 SVGIG (reference sequence).

The table lists this clone with a few counts. The sample has other DNA sequences that encode this CDR3 too. The rearrangement joins TRBV29-1 to TRBJ2-6, with D uncertain. The CDR3 has 13 residues. From germline, CDR1 is SQVTM and CDR2 ANQGSEA. V dropped 4 bases and J dropped 1 base, with 5 bases sitting between them. Written as DNA, the CDR3 is TGCAGCGTTGGGGCTTCTGGGGCCAACGTCCTGACTTTC. It is translated as CSVGASGANVLTF.